Listed here is a single TCR beta chain. The CDR3 consists of 14 residues. Per the germline V gene, CDR1 is SGHNT and CDR2 is YYREEE (reference sequence). Trimming removed 4 bases from V and 6 bases from J; junction bases left unmatched: 3. This entry belongs to a study of human T cells and chemical hapten exposure. Study as a whole: Slight differences in pooled library volume were the main source of varying TCR yields across samples.

Unique molecular identifiers were affixed to discrete cDNA molecules within the library. TCRdb reanalysed the RACE reads using MiXCR and keeps one entry per CDR3 protein. This table has fewer than 80,000 distinct CDR3 sequences, around a tenth appearing once. Documented time point: patch test 2, 6 weeks after DPC sensitization. The treatment here: therapeutic diphenylcyclopropenone sensitization with weekly scalp DPC. Blood was collected ahead of every patch test applied. The total RNA was obtained from whole blood that was not fractionated. The receptor was isolated from a woman between 45 and 65 years old with alopecia areata. Some clones in this sample may be carry-over from other donors' samples. The genes are TRBV5-4 and TRBJ1-4; the match to TRBD1 covers 10 bases. The sample in question was whole blood, obtained in connection with sensitization to the hapten diphenylcyclopropenone (DPC). CDR3 protein: CASSRDRGDEKLFF. The CDR3 DNA reads TGTGCCAGCAGCCGGGACAGGGGCGATGAAAAACTGTTTTTT.